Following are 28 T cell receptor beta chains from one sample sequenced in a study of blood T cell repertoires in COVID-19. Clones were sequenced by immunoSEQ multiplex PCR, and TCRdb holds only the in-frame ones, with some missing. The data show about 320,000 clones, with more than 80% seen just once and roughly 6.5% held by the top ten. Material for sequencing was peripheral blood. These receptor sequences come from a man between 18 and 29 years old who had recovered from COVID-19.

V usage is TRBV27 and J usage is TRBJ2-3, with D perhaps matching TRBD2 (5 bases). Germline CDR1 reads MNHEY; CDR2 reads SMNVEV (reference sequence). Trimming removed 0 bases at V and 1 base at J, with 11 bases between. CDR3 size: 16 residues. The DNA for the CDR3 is TGTGCCAGCAGTTTATCGCGGGTACTGGGCACAGATACGCAGTATTTT. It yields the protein CASSLSRVLGTDTQYF.

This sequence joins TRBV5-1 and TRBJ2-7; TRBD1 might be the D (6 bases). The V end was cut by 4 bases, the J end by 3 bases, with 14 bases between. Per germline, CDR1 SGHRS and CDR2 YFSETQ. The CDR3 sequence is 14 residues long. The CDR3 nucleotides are TGCGCCAGCAGCCCCGGGACACCAAGCTACGAGCAGTACTTC. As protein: CASSPGTPSYEQYF.

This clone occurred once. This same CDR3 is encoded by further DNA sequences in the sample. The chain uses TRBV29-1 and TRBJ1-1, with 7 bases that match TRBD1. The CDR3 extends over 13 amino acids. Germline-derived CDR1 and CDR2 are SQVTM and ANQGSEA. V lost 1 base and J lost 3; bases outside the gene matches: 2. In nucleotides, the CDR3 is TGCAGCGTTGAAGGACAGGGAGACACTGAAGCTTTCTTT. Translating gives CSVEGQGDTEAFF.

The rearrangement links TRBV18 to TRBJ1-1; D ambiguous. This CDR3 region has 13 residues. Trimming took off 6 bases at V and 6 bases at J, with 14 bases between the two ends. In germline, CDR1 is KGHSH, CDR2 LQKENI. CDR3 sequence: CASSLREGAEAFF. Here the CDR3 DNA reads TGTGCCAGCTCCCTCCGTGAGGGAGCTGAAGCTTTCTTT. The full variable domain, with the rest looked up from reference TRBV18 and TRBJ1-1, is NAGVMQNPRHLVRRRGQEARLRCSPMKGHSHVYWYRQLPEEGLKFMVYLQKENIIDESGMPKERFSAEFPKEGPSILRIQQVVRGDSAAYFCASSLREGAEAFFGQGTRLTVV.

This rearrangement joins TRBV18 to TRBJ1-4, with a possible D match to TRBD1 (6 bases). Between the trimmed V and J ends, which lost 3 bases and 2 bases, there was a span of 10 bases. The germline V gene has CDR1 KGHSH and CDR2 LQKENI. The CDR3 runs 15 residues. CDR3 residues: CASSPLQGTNEKLFF. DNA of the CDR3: TGTGCCAGCTCACCTCTACAGGGCACTAATGAAAAACTGTTTTTT.

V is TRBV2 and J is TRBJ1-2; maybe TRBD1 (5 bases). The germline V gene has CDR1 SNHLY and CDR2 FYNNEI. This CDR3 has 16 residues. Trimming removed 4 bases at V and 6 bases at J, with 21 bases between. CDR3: CASSGLGQGRLDGYTF. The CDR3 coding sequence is TGTGCCAGCAGTGGCCTTGGGCAGGGAAGGTTGGATGGCTACACCTTC.

DNA of the CDR3: TGTGCCAGCAGCTTAGGACTAGCGGGACCCAATGAGCAGTTCTTC. This sequence encodes CASSLGLAGPNEQFF. V and J are TRBV11-3 and TRBJ2-1, with TRBD2 matching 11 bases. This CDR3 contains 15 residues. V shed 1 base and J 6 bases; nucleotides not matched to a gene: 2. Germline values: CDR1 SGHNT, CDR2 YENEEA.

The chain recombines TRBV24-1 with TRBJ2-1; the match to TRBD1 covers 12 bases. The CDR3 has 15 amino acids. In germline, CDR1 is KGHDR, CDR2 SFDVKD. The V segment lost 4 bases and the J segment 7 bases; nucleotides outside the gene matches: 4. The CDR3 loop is CATSDPGQGANEQFF. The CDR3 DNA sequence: TGTGCCACCAGTGACCCGGGACAGGGGGCGAATGAGCAGTTCTTC.

The CDR3 DNA reads as TGTGCCAGTAGTACTTTATCAGGCGGAAACACCATATATTTT. This gives the protein CASSTLSGGNTIYF. The chain joins TRBV19 to TRBJ1-3; D unclear. CDR3 length equals 14 residues. Germline V gene lookup returns CDR1 LNHDA and CDR2 SQIVND (reference sequence). Trimming left V 4 bases short and J 4 bases short, with 11 bases between.

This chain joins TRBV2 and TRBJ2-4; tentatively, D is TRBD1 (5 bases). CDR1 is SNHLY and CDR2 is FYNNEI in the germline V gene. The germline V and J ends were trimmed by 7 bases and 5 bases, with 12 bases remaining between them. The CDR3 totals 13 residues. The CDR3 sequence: CASIPEGENIQYF. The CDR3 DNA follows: TGTGCCAGCATTCCCGAAGGGGAAAACATTCAGTACTTC.

The CDR3 sequence is CASSQGHTMNTEAFF. Written as DNA, the CDR3 is TGTGCCAGCAGCCAAGGGCACACAATGAACACTGAAGCTTTCTTT. The chain carries TRBV4-2 and TRBJ1-1; D is unclear. The CDR3 length is 15 residues. Germline lookup yields CDR1 LGHNA and CDR2 YNFKEQ. Trimming took 1 base from V and 0 from J, leaving 9 bases between them.

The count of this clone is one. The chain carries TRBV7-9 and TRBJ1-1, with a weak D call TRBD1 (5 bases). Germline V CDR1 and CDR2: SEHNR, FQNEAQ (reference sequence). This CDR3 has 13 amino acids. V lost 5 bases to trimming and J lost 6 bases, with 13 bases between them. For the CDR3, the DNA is TGTGCCAGCAGCCCCCCAAGGGGCGCTGAAGCTTTCTTT. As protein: CASSPPRGAEAFF.

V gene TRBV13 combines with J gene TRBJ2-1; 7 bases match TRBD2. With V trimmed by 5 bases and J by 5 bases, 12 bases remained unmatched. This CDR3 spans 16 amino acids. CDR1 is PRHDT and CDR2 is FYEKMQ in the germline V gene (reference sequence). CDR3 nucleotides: TGTGCCAGCAGCCACACTACCGGGACTACAAACAATGAGCAGTTCTTC. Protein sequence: CASSHTTGTTNNEQFF.

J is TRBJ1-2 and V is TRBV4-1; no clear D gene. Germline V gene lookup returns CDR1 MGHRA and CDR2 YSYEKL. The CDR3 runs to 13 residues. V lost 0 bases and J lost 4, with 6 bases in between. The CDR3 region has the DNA TGCGCCAGCAGCCAAGAAGGGAGCTATGGCTACACCTTC. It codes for CASSQEGSYGYTF.

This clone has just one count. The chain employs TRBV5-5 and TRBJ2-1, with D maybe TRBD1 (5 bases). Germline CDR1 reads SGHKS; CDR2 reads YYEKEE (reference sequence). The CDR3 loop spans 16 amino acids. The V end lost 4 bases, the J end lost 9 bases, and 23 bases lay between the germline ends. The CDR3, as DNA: TGTGCCAGCAGCCTCCACGGCGGCCAGTTAGGGGTTGAGCAGTTCTTC. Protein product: CASSLHGGQLGVEQFF.

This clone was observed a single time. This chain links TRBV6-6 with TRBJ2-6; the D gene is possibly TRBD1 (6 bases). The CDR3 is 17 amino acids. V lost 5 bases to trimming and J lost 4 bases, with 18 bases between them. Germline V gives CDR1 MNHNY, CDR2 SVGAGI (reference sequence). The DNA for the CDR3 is TGTGCCAGCAGTCTATTAGACAGGCCGGGAGGGGCCAACGTCCTGACTTTC. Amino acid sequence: CASSLLDRPGGANVLTF.

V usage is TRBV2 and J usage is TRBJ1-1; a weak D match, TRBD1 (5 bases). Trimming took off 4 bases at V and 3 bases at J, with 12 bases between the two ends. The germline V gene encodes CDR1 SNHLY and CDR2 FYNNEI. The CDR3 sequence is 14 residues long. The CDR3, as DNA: TGTGCCAGCAGTGCCTCCGGAGGGGACACTGAAGCTTTCTTT. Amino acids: CASSASGGDTEAFF. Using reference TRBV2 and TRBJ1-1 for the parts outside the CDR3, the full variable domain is EPEVTQTPSHQVTQMGQEVILRCVPISNHLYFYWYRQILGQKVEFLVSFYNNEISEKSEIFDDQFSVERPDGSNFTLKIRSTKLEDSAMYFCASSASGGDTEAFFGQGTRLTVV.

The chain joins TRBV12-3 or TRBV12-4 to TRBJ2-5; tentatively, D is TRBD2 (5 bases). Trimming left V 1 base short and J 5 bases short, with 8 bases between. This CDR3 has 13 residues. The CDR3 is CASSLGRRETQYF. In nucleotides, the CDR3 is TGTGCCAGCAGTTTAGGAAGGAGGGAGACCCAGTACTTC.

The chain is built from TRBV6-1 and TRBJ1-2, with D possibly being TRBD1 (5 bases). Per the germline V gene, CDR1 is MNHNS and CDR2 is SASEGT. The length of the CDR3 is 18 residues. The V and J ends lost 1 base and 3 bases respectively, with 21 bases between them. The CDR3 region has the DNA TGTGCCAGCAGTGAAGAAGGGGTCGGGCAGTGGGAATACTATGGCTACACCTTC. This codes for CASSEEGVGQWEYYGYTF.

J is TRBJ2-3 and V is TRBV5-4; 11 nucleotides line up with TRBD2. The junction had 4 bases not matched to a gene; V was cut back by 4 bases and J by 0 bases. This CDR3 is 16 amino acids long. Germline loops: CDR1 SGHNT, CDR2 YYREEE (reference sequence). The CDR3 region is CASSARLAGSTDTQYF. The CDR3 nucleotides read TGTGCCAGCAGCGCCAGACTAGCGGGAAGCACAGATACGCAGTATTTT.

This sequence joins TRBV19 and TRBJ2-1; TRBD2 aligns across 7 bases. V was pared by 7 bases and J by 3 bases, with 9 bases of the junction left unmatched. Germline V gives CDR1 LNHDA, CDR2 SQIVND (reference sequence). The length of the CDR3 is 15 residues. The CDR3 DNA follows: TGTGCCAGTATTCGGGCTAGCGGAGGCTACAATGAGCAGTTCTTC. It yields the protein CASIRASGGYNEQFF.

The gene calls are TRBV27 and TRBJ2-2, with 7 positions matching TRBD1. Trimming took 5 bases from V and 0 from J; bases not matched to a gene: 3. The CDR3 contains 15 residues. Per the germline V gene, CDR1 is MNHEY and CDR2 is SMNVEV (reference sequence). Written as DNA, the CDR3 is TGTGCCAGCAGTCCGGGACAGTCGAACACCGGGGAGCTGTTTTTT. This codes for CASSPGQSNTGELFF.

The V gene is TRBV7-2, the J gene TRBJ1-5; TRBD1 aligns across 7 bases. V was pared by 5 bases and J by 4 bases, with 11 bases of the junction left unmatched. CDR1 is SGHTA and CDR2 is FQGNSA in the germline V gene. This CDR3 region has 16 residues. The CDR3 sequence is CASSLTVTGRNQPQHF. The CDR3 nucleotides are TGTGCCAGCAGCCTAACAGTGACAGGGAGGAATCAGCCCCAGCATTTT.

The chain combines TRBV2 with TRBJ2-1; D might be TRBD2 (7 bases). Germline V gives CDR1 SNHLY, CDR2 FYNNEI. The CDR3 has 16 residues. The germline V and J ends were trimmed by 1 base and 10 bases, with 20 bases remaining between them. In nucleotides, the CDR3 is TGTGCCAGCAGTGAAGGCGGGACCCGAACGGGGGGCGAGCAGTTCTTC. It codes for CASSEGGTRTGGEQFF.

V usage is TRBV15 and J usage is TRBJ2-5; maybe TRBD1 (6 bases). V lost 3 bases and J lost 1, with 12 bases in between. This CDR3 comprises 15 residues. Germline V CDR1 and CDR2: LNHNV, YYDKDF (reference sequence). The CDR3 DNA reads TGTGCCACCAGCAGTGGCAGGGGCCCCCAAGAGACCCAGTACTTC. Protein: CATSSGRGPQETQYF.

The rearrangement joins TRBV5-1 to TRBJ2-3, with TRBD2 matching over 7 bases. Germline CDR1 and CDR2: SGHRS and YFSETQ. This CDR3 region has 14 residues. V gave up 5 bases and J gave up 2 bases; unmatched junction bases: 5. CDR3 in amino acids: CASSVAGVTDTQYF. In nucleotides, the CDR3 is TGCGCCAGCAGTGTGGCGGGGGTCACAGATACGCAGTATTTT. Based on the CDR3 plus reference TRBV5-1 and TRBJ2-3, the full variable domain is KAGVTQTPRYLIKTRGQQVTLSCSPISGHRSVSWYQQTPGQGLQFLFEYFSETQRNKGNFPGRFSGRQFSNSRSEMNVSTLELGDSALYLCASSVAGVTDTQYFGPGTRLTVL.

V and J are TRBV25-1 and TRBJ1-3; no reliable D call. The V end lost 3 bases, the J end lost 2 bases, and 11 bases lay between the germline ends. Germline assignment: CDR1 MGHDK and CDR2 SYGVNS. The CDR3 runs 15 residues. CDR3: CASSESVQAGNTIYF. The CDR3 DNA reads TGTGCCAGCAGTGAGAGTGTCCAGGCTGGAAACACCATATATTTT.

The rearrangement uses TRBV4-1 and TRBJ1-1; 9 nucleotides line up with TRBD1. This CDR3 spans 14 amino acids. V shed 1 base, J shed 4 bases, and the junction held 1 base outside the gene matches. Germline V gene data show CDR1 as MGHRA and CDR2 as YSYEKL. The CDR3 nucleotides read TGCGCCAGCAGCCAAGGGGACAGGGCCACTGAAGCTTTCTTT. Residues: CASSQGDRATEAFF.